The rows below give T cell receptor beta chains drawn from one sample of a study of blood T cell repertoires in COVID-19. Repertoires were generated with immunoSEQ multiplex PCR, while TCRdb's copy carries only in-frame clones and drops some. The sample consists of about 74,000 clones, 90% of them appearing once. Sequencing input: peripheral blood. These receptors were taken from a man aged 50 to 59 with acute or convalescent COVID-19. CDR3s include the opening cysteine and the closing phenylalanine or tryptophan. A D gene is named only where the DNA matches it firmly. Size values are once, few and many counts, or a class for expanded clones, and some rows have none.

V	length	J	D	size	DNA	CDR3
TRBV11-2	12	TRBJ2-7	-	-	TGTGCCAGCAGCTTAGACGCCTACGAGCAGTACTTC	CASSLDAYEQYF
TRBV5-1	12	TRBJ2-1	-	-	TGCGCCAGCAGCTTGGGTGGCAGGGCACAGTTCTTC	CASSLGGRAQFF
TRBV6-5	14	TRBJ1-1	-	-	TGTGCCAGCAGGAGGGACACCTTGAACACTGAAGCTTTCTTT	CASRRDTLNTEAFF
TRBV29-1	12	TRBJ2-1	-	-	TGCAGCACATTACGGGGGTACAATGAGCAGTTCTTC	CSTLRGYNEQFF
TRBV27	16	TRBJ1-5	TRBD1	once	TGTGCCAGCAGTTTCGGGGGACAGGATAGCAATCAGCCCCAGCATTTT	CASSFGGQDSNQPQHF
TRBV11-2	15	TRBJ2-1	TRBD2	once	TGTGCCAGCAGCTTCATGGCTAGCGGAAACAATGAGCAGTTCTTC	CASSFMASGNNEQFF
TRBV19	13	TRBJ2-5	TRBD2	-	TGTGCCAGTAAGAGGACTAGTGTGGAGACCCAGTACTTC	CASKRTSVETQYF
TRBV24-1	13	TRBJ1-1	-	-	TGTGCCTCGGCCGGGGGTGAAAGGGCTGAAGCTTTCTTT	CASAGGERAEAFF
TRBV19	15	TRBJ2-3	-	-	TGTGCCAGTAGCGTAGGGGGTTCGGACACAGATACGCAGTATTTT	CASSVGGSDTDTQYF
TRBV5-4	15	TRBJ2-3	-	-	TGTGCCAGCAGCTTGATCGGGGTAGGTGCAGATACGCAGTATTTT	CASSLIGVGADTQYF
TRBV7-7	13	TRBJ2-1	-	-	TGTGCTAGCTCCCTGGGGCCCTACAATGAGCAGTTCTTC	CASSLGPYNEQFF
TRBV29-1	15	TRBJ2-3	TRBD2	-	TGCAGCGTTGAAAAAGGGACTAGCGGGGGAGATACGCAGTATTTT	CSVEKGTSGGDTQYF
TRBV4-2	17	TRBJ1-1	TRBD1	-	TGTGCCAGCAGTCTCGGAGGAGGGGACAGGTTGAACACTGAAGCTTTCTTT	CASSLGGGDRLNTEAFF
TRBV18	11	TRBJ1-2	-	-	TGTGCCAGCTCACAACTGGTCGGCTACACCTTC	CASSQLVGYTF
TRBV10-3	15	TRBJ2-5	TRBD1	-	TGTGCCATCAGTGAATCCGGGACAGGGAAAGAGACCCAGTACTTC	CAISESGTGKETQYF
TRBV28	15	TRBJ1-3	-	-	TGTGCCAGCAGTTTTGGCAGGGTAACTGGAAACACCATATATTTT	CASSFGRVTGNTIYF
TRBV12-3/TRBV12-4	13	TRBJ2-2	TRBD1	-	TGTGCCAGCGGGACAGGGGGCACCGGGGAGCTGTTTTTT	CASGTGGTGELFF
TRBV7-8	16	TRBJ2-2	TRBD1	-	TGTGCCAGCAGCCCCGGGACAGGGGTTAAAGATCGGGAGCTGTTTTTT	CASSPGTGVKDRELFF
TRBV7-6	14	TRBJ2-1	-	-	TGTGCCAGCAGCTTAGGTCGGGGAATGGATGAGCAGTTCTTC	CASSLGRGMDEQFF
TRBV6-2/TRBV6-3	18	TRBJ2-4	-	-	TGTGCCAGCAGTTACCCCCCTTCTCTCACCGGGGTCAAAAACATTCAGTACTTC	CASSYPPSLTGVKNIQYF
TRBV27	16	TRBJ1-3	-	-	TGTGCCAGCAGTCTACAAATGAGGGAACCTGGAAACACCATATATTTT	CASSLQMREPGNTIYF
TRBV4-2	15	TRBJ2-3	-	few	TGTGCCAGCAGCCCCCTCTTACGAGGCACAGATACGCAGTATTTT	CASSPLLRGTDTQYF
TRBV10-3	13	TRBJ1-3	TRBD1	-	TGTGCCACGTGGGACAGGGATGGAAACACCATATATTTT	CATWDRDGNTIYF
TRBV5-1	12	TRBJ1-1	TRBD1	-	TGCGCCAGCAGCTTGGACAGGGGTGAAGCTTTCTTT	CASSLDRGEAFF
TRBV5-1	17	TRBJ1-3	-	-	TGCGCCAGCAGCTTGGATCCAGGGAGGGCTTCTGGAAACACCATATATTTT	CASSLDPGRASGNTIYF
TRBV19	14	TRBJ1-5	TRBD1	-	TGTGCCAGTAGTATGGCAGGGGGAAGTCAGCCCCAGCATTTT	CASSMAGGSQPQHF
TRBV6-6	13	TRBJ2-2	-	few	TGTGCCGCCTGGACAGTAAACACCGGGGAGCTGTTTTTT	CAAWTVNTGELFF
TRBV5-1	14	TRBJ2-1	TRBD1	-	TGCGCCAGCAGCGGGGACAGTACCTACAATGAGCAGTTCTTC	CASSGDSTYNEQFF
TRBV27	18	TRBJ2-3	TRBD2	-	TGTGCCAGCAGTTTGGGCGGGAGGGCCGGCTTATCCACAGATACGCAGTATTTT	CASSLGGRAGLSTDTQYF
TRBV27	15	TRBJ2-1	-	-	TGTGCCAGCAGTTTATTCTCTAGCAGTAGGAATGAGCAGTTCTTC	CASSLFSSSRNEQFF
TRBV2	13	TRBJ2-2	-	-	TGTGCCAGCAGGGGGGCCCCCACCGGGGAGCTGTTTTTT	CASRGAPTGELFF
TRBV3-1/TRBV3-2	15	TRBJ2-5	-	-	TGTGCCAGCAGCCCCCATGGGGGGGCAGAAGAGACCCAGTACTTC	CASSPHGGAEETQYF
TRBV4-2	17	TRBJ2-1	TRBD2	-	TGTGCCAGCAGCCGGCAGGCACTAGCGGGCGGATACAATGAGCAGTTCTTC	CASSRQALAGGYNEQFF
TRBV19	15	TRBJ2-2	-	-	TGTGCCAGTAATCCCGGGAGTGCGAACACCGGGGAGCTGTTTTTT	CASNPGSANTGELFF
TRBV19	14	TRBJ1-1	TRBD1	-	TGTGCCAGTATCGACAGGGGAGGGAACACTGAAGCTTTCTTT	CASIDRGGNTEAFF
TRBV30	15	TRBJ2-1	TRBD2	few	TGTGCCTGGAGTGGGGTGGCGGGGGGTCTCTATGAGCAGTTCTTC	CAWSGVAGGLYEQFF
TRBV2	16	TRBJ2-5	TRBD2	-	TGTGCCAGCAGAGACACTAGCGGGGGGGCGTCGGAGACCCAGTACTTC	CASRDTSGGASETQYF
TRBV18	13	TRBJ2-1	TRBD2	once	TGTGCCAGCTCACCGGGACTAGCCGATGAGCAGTTCTTC	CASSPGLADEQFF
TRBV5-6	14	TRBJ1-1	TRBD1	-	TGTGCCAGCAGCAAGGGACAGGGTGTTCCTGAAGCTTTCTTT	CASSKGQGVPEAFF
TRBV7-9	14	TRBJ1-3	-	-	TGTGCCAGCAGGGGAGGAGTATCTGGAAACACCATATATTTT	CASRGGVSGNTIYF
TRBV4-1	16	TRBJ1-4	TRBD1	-	TGCGCCAGCAGCACCTACCAGACAGGGGGCTACGTAAAACTGTTTTTT	CASSTYQTGGYVKLFF
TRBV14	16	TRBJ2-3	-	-	TGTGCCAGCAGCCAACAACCCCGGACTATTCCAGATACGCAGTATTTT	CASSQQPRTIPDTQYF
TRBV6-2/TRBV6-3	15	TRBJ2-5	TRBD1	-	TGTGCCAGCAGTGCACGGACAGGGGGTTCAGAGACCCAGTACTTC	CASSARTGGSETQYF
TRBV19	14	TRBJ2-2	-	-	TGTGCCAGTAGTAACACAGGGAACACCGGGGAGCTGTTTTTT	CASSNTGNTGELFF
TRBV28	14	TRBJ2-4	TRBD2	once	TGTGCCAGCAGTCCGCAGCGGGGGGCCAACATTCAGTACTTC	CASSPQRGANIQYF
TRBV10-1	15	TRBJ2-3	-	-	TGCGCCAGCAGTGAAGGTGGAGCGGCAGACTTTACGCAGTATTTT	CASSEGGAADFTQYF
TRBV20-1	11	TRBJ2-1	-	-	TGCAGTGCCTTCAGAGGGTGGGAGCAGTTCTTC	CSAFRGWEQFF
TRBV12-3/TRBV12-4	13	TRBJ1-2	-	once	TGTGCCAGCAGTCGCGGCCCTATTTGGGGCTACACCTTC	CASSRGPIWGYTF
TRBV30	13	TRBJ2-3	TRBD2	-	TGTGCCTGGGGGACTAGCGGCACAGATACGCAGTATTTT	CAWGTSGTDTQYF
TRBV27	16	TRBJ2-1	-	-	TGTGCCAGCAGTCCCCCCGAGATAGCGGCCCTTTCTGAGCAGTTCTTC	CASSPPEIAALSEQFF
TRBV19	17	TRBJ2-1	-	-	TGTGCCAGTAGTATAGATCTAGTGGGGGGCTCCTACAATGAGCAGTTCTTC	CASSIDLVGGSYNEQFF
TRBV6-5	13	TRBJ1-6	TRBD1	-	TGTGCCAGCTTGGGGACAGGGCTGGCACCCCTCCACTTT	CASLGTGLAPLHF
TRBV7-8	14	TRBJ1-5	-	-	TGTGCCAGCAGCTTAGGGGGGCCGGGGCAGCCCCAGCATTTT	CASSLGGPGQPQHF
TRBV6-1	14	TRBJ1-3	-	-	TGTGCCAGCAGTGAAGTGGGACAAAAAAACACCATATATTTT	CASSEVGQKNTIYF
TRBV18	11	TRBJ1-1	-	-	TGTGCCAGCTCATTACAGGTAGGAGCTTTCTTT	CASSLQVGAFF
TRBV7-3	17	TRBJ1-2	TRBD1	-	TGTGCCAGCAGCTTAACGGTCGGACAGGGGGCGCGTTTTGGCTACACCTTC	CASSLTVGQGARFGYTF
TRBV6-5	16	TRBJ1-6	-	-	TGTGCCAGCAGTTACCAGCCACGGAGTTATAATTCACCCCTCCACTTT	CASSYQPRSYNSPLHF